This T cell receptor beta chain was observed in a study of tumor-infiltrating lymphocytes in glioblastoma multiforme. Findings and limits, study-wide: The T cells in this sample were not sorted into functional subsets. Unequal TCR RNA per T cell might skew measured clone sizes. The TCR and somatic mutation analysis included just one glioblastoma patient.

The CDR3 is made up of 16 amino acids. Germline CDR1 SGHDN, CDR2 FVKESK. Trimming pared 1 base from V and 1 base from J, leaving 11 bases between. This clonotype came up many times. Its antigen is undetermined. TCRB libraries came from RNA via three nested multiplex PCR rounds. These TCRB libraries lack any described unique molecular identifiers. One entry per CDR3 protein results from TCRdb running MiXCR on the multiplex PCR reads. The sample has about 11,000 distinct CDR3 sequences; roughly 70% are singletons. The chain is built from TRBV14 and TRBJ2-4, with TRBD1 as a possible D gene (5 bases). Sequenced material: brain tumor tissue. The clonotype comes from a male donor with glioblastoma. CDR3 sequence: CASSQVGHLAKNIQYF. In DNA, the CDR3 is TGTGCCAGCAGCCAAGTCGGACACCTGGCCAAAAACATTCAGTACTTC.